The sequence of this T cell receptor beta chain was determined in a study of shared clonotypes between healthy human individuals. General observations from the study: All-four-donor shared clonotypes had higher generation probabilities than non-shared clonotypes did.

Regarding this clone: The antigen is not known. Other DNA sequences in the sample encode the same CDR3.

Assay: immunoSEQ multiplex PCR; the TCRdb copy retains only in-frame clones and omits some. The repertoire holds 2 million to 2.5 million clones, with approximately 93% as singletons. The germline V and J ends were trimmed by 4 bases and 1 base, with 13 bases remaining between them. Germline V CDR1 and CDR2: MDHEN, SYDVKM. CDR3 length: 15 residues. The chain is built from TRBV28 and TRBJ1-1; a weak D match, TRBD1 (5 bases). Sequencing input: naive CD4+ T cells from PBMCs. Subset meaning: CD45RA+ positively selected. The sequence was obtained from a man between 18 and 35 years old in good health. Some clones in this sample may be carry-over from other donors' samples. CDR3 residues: CASSSPGRPNTEAFF. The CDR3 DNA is TGTGCCAGCAGTTCTCCGGGACGCCCGAACACTGAAGCTTTCTTT. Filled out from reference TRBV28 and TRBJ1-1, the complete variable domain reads DVKVTQSSRYLVKRTGEKVFLECVQDMDHENMFWYRQDPGLGLRLIYFSYDVKMKEKGDIPEGYSVSREKKERFSLILESASTNQTSMYLCASSSPGRPNTEAFFGQGTRLTVV.